This section outlines one T cell receptor beta chain sequence together with its context. There is no known antigen for this receptor. One base away there is no much larger clone; base qualities are not given. This record belongs to a study of cytomegalovirus exposure and HLA in healthy donors (dated by TCRdb to about 2017). Regarding the study in general: In an earlier analysis of under 600 of the donors, less than 350 Gb of sequence data and 117 million unique TCR beta sequences from roughly 180 million T cells were reported. High-throughput TCR immunosequencing, statistical association of individual TCRs with disease status, and machine learning were combined to predict cytomegalovirus infection status. Approximately 300 gigabases of sequencing data and roughly 81 million unique TCR sequences made up an early release that covered approximately 620 HLA-typed donors. All discovery cohort repertoires had been generated on a single sequencing platform. HLA typing covered class I and class II loci at four-digit resolution. The study profiled the T cell repertoires of hundreds of subjects by immunosequencing and related them to cytomegalovirus serostatus. Among some 400 genotyped donors of the cohort, an average of approximately 240,000 unique TCR beta nucleotide sequences was sequenced per donor, of which 15% to 20% were non-productive. The number of donors typed differed by locus, with about 629-630 for A, B, C, DRB1 and DQB1, roughly 550 for DQA1, about 610 for DPA1, and about 450 for DPB1. In a later genetic analysis, genome-wide SNP genotypes for about 65% of the roughly 700 donors were used, and that subset was treated as a discovery cohort. The genetic ancestry cluster associated with self-reported Caucasian donors included over 65% of the 398 genotyped donors. To decide whether each TCR beta V gene segment behaved as functional or pseudogenic, an earlier analysis of some 580 of the donors relied on high-throughput TCR beta sequencing. Donor age, sex, ethnicity and CMV serostatus were collected together with the repertoire data. The aim of the study was to test whether cataloging public T cell receptors could identify signatures of past pathogen exposure. In a later analysis, previously published TCR beta repertoires from 500 to 750 donors were re-analyzed and high-resolution HLA genotyping was added so that TCR occurrence patterns could be studied. Because of strong linkage in the cohort, four to six DR-DQ haplotypes were treated as single units for association and clustering. Along with the roughly 670-subject first cohort, a separate validation cohort of around 120 different subjects was used. In the later analysis, no new phenotypic data were used to find candidate immune exposures; instead, reliance was placed on TCR beta sequences and their occurrence across donors.

In total, approximately 690 healthy bone marrow donors made up the cohort. All cohort members were sampled while nominally healthy, although unrecorded immune exposures were likely present. The donor tested CMV seronegative, placing the donor among the approximately 400 seronegative members of the cohort. A peripheral blood sample was provided by each donor, and peripheral blood mononuclear cells were used for TCR beta sequencing. Genomic DNA was extracted from the blood cell samples with the Qiagen DNeasy Blood Extraction Kit. General findings and caveats noted by the study authors: According to a later genetic analysis, donors in an Asian-associated ancestry cluster had fewer N-insertions in productive TCRs than the roughly 700-donor mean. Across donors, most TCR sequences were observed very rarely, whereas some public TCRs were present in many individuals. A cluster of highly shared sequence variants was judged likely to represent a technical artifact of the sequencing pipeline. Immune exposure information for the cohort was limited to CMV serostatus. In a later analysis, several top co-occurrence clusters were reported to appear linked to parvovirus B19, influenza, CMV and Epstein-Barr virus. Cytomegalovirus status was reported to be diagnosed by the classifier with high specificity and sensitivity in both the original and validation cohorts. In a later analysis, TCR association rates were found to vary across HLA loci, with the most associated TCRs seen for DRB1 alleles and the fewest for HLA-C alleles. At a false discovery rate of 0.05, a later analysis linked approximately 18,000 TCR beta sequences to specific HLA alleles. Three of the identified cytomegalovirus-associated TCR beta chains were confirmed in vitro to be specific for cytomegalovirus antigens. This cohort had only TCR beta chains sequenced, and the lack of alpha or paired-chain data limited which features could be detected. Because counts were too low, more than 15 rarely observed V segments, including chromosome 9 orphons, were left out of the earlier analysis of about 500 of the donors. V-gene and J-gene trimming of TCR beta chains was associated with a missense DCLRE1C variant in a later genetic analysis, and the association was replicated in an independent cohort. The presence/absence analyses assumed that sequencing depth was roughly uniform across donors, and that assumption may not be true. In a later analysis, HLA-associated TCR beta chains were found to be more clonally expanded and to have lower generation probabilities than equally common non-associated chains. When HLA alleles, especially DR and DQ, strongly co-occurred, TCR associations were difficult to assign to individual alleles. Correlated functional status among segregating V segments might be attributable to linkage disequilibrium, but an unknown experimental factor could not be ruled out. It was suggested by the authors that the approach could potentially be generalized to other disease states and immunological phenotypes. A further reported finding was that TCR beta sequences accurately predicted the HLA-A and HLA-B alleles for most subjects in the first cohort. An earlier analysis of 587 of the donors showed that most TCR beta V segments appeared in productive rearrangements either about 87% or about 30% of the time, which broadly matched IMGT annotations. Because HLA typing was unavailable for some donors at each locus, only the typed subset was used in association tests. A total of 150 or so TCR beta chains were listed by the study as associated with cytomegalovirus. In a later analysis, most CMV-associated TCR beta chains were found to appear HLA-restricted, with HLA associations seemingly driven largely by CMV exposure.

Preparation of the library involved the immunoSEQ multiplex PCR assay. A mixture of 60 forward primers for TCR Vbeta segments and 13 reverse primers for TCR Jbeta segments was used in the multiplex PCR. The CDR3 region of rearranged TCR beta genes was amplified from genomic DNA by a multiplex PCR assay. The Illumina HiSeq System was used to sequence the amplified TCR beta libraries as 87-base-pair reads. As for the original processing: A later analysis counted about 80 million unique TCR beta chains across the 666 repertoires, and some 11 million of these chains were shared by at least two donors. A nearest-neighbor algorithm error-corrected the raw reads and collapsed the reads into unique sequences, merging closely related sequences to remove PCR and sequencing errors. CDR3 sequences were aligned to IMGT reference sequences to assign V, D and J gene segments. For a sequence to be retained, a match of at least six nucleotides was required to both a V gene segment and a J gene segment. Rearrangements were classified as productive when the CDR3 lacked stop codons and remained in frame with V and J, and all other rearrangements were classified as non-productive. Following IMGT convention, CDR3 was defined as the stretch from the second conserved V-encoded cysteine up to the conserved J-encoded phenylalanine. The earlier analysis of 500 to 750 of the donors excluded any sequence lacking an unambiguous match to a single V gene segment. In an earlier analysis of approximately 590 of the donors, V segments were called functional above 56.7% productive rearrangements and were called segregating when the between-donor standard deviation exceeded 5%. A statistical classification framework was built for diagnosing cytomegalovirus status from the catalog of TCR beta chain sequences. In a later analysis, TCR nucleotide sequences were compared against IMGT/GENE-DB human TR gene sequences so that V and J genes could be assigned. In a later analysis, CDR3 sequences and most-parsimonious VDJ recombination scenarios were assigned using the TCRdist pipeline. In a later analysis, each TCR beta chain was defined by its CDR3 amino acid sequence together with its V-gene family, and reads without a unique V-gene family were excluded. As a way to deal with suspected cross-contamination and a sequencing artifact, a later analysis dropped approximately 570 nucleotide sequences that were highly shared and had low generation probability. In a later analysis, a clonal expansion index for each public chain was calculated from normalized within-repertoire ranks of inferred template counts. Generation probabilities in a later analysis came from a VDJ recombination model fitted to out-of-frame rearrangements, and those results were checked against IGoR. In a later analysis, hypergeometric tests were used to score TCR-TCR, TCR-HLA and TCR-CMV co-occurrence, with a repertoire-size bias correction applied to TCR pairs. A later analysis estimated false discovery rates by permuting HLA or CMV assignments 20 times. In a later analysis, co-occurring TCRs were grouped with DBSCAN, and TCRdist sequence similarity was added when clustering was performed within HLA-allele-positive subsets. Co-occurrence clustering excluded repertoires with fewer than 30,000 or more than 120,000 public chains, plus five with anomalous nucleotide sharing. TCRdb took over this immuneACCESS table, retaining in-frame rearrangements with V and J assigned. Such tables are incomplete; in checked studies, under half of the missing clones stem from an unresolved V gene, and the remainder is unexplained. The V and J calls and the clone size are those of that table, but D and trimming were determined from the DNA. The sample includes 140,000 to 150,000 clones, with roughly 10% observed a single time. Jointly, the top ten make up less than 2% of the sample.

Sequences were obtained from PBMCs. The TCR sequence derives from a man between 50 and 59 years old in good health and CMV-seronegative.

Here is the DNA: TGTGCCAGCAGTTTTATGAACACTGAAGCTTTCTTT. Its protein is CASSFMNTEAFF. In this chain, TRBV28 is recombined with TRBJ1-1, with no confident D gene call. The CDR3 spans 12 residues, from the cysteine through the phenylalanine. The kept DNA is CDR3 alone, 36 bases in frame from the first base. Sequences MDHEN (CDR1) and SYDVKM (CDR2) are obtained from the germline V gene. Relative to germline, V is 3 bases shorter and J is 0 bases shorter, with 2 bases between their ends.